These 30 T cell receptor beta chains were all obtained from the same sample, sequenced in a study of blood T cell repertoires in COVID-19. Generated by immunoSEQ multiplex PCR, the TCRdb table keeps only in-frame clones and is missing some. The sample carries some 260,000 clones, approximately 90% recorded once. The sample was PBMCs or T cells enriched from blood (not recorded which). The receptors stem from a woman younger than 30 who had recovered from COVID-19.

CDR3 sequence (DNA): TGTGCCAGCACCAGGGATAGCAATCAGCCCCAGCATTTT. Its translation is CASTRDSNQPQHF. The V and J genes are TRBV2 and TRBJ1-5, with a weak D call TRBD1 (5 bases). Germline CDR1 is SNHLY and CDR2 is FYNNEI. The CDR3 loop spans 13 amino acids. Deletions cut 7 bases from V and 0 bases from J, with 7 bases between.

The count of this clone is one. The DNA for the CDR3 is TGTGCCAGCAGTTCCACGGGACAGGGGGCGCCTGGCGAGCAGTACTTC. It codes for CASSSTGQGAPGEQYF. The rearrangement uses TRBV28 and TRBJ2-7; TRBD1 matches at 12 bases. The CDR3 extends over 16 amino acids. The germline CDR1 and CDR2 sequences are MDHEN and SYDVKM. V lost 4 bases, J lost 6 bases, and 10 bases stayed unmatched.

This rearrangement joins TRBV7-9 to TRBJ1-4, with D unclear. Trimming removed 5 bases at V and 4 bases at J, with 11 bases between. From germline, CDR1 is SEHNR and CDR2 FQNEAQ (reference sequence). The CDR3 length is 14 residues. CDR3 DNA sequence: TGTGCCAGCAGCCAGAGGGCCGATAATGAAAAACTGTTTTTT. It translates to CASSQRADNEKLFF.

The DNA of the CDR3 is TGTGCCAGCCGGACAGGCTCTGCAACTAATGAAAAACTGTTTTTT. It is translated as CASRTGSATNEKLFF. The chain uses TRBV6-5 and TRBJ1-4; 7 nucleotides agree with TRBD1. The CDR3 sequence is 15 residues long. Trimming cost V 8 bases and J 0 bases; bases outside gene matches: 6. Germline assignment: CDR1 MNHEY and CDR2 SVGAGI.

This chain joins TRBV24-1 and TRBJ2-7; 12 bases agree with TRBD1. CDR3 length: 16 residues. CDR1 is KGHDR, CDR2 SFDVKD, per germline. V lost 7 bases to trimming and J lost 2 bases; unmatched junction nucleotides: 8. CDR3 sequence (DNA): TGTGCCACCAGCCCGCGGGACAGGGGGCACCCCTACGAGCAGTACTTC. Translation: CATSPRDRGHPYEQYF.

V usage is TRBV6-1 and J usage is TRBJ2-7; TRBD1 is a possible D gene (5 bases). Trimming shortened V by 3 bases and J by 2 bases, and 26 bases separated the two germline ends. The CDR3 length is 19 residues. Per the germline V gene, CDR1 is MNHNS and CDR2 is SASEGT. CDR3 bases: TGTGCCAGCAGTGATGGAAGGGGCAGAACACAGTTAAAAACCTACGAGCAGTACTTC. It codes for CASSDGRGRTQLKTYEQYF.

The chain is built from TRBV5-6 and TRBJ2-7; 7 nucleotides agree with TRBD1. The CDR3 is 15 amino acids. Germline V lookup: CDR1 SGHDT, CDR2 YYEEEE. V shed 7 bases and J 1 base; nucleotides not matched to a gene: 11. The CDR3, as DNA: TGTGCCAGCTACACCCCAGGACAGGATTCCTACGAGCAGTACTTC. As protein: CASYTPGQDSYEQYF.

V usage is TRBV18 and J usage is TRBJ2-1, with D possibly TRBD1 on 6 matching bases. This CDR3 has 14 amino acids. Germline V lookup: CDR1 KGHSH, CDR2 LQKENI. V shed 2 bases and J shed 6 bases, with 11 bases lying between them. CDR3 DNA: TGTGCCAGCTCACCATCGGGACAACGCAATGAGCAGTTCTTC. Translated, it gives CASSPSGQRNEQFF.

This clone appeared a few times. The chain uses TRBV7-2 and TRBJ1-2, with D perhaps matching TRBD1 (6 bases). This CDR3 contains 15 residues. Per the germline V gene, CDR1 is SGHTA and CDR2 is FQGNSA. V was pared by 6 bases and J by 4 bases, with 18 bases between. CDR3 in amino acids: CASSLRTGGRYGYTF. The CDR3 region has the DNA TGTGCCAGCAGTCTCCGTACGGGGGGCCGCTATGGCTACACCTTC.

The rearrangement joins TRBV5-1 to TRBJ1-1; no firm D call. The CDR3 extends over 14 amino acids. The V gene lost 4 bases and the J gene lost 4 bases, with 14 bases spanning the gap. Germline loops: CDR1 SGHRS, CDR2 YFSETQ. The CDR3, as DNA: TGCGCCAGCAGCCGCTGGTATGCGAGCACTGAAGCTTTCTTT. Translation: CASSRWYASTEAFF.

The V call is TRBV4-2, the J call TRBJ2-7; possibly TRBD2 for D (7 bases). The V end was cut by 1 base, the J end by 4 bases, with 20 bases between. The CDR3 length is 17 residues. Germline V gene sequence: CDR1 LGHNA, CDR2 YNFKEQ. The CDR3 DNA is TGTGCCAGCAGCCAAGGGGGCGGGGGCTTGACTATTTACGAGCAGTACTTC. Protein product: CASSQGGGGLTIYEQYF.

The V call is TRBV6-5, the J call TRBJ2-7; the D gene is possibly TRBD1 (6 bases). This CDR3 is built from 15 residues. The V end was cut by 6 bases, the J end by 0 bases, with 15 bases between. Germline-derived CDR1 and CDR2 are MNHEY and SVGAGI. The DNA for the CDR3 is TGTGCCAGCAGCCTATCGGCCAGGGGCTCCTACGAGCAGTACTTC. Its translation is CASSLSARGSYEQYF.

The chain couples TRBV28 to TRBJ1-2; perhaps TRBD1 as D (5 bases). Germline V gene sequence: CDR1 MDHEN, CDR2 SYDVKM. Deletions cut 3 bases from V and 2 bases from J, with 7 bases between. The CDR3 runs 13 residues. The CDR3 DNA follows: TGTGCCAGCAGTTTGACAGAAAACTATGGCTACACCTTC. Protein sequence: CASSLTENYGYTF.

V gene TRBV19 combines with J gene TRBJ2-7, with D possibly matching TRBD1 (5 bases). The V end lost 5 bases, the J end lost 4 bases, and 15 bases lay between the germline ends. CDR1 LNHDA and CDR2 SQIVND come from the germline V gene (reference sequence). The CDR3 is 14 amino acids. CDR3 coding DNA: TGTGCCAGTAGTCCGACAGAACAAGGGTACGAGCAGTACTTC. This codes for CASSPTEQGYEQYF. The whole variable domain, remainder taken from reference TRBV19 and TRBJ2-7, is DGGITQSPKYLFRKEGQNVTLSCEQNLNHDAMYWYRQDPGQGLRLIYYSQIVNDFQKGDIAEGYSVSREKKESFPLTVTSAQKNPTAFYLCASSPTEQGYEQYFGPGTRLTVT.

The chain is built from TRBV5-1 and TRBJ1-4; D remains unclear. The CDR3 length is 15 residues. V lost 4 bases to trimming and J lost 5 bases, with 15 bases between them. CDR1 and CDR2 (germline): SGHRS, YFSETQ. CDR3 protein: CASSPPGGSNEKLFF. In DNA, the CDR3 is TGCGCCAGCAGCCCACCGGGAGGTTCGAATGAAAAACTGTTTTTT.

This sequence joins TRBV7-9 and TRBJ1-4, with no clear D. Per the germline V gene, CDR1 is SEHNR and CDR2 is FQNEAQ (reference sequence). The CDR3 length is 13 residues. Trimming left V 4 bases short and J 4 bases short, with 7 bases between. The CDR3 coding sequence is TGTGCCAGCAGCTCCCCGGGTAATGAAAAACTGTTTTTT. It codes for CASSSPGNEKLFF. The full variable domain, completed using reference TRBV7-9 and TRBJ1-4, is DTGVSQNPRHKITKRGQNVTFRCDPISEHNRLYWYRQTLGQGPEFLTYFQNEAQLEKSRLLSDRFSAERPKGSFSTLEIQRTEQGDSAMYLCASSSPGNEKLFFGSGTQLSVL.

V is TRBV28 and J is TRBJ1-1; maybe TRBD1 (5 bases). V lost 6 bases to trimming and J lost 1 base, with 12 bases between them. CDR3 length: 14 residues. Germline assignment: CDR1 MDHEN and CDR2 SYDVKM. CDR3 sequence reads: CASSPPTANTEAFF. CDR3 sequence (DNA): TGTGCCAGCAGCCCTCCGACAGCGAACACTGAAGCTTTCTTT.

CDR3 bases: TGTGCCAGCAGCCAAGATGGAGGCGACAAATCCTACGAGCAGTACTTC. Amino acids: CASSQDGGDKSYEQYF. The chain uses TRBV4-2 and TRBJ2-7; possibly TRBD2 for D (5 bases). Deletions cut 0 bases from V and 1 base from J, with 13 bases between. The CDR3 extends over 16 amino acids. Germline V gene data show CDR1 as LGHNA and CDR2 as YNFKEQ.

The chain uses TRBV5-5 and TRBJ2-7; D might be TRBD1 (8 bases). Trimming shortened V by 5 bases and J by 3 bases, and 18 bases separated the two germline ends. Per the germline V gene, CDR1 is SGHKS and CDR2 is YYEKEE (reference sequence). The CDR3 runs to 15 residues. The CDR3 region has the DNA TGTGCCAGCAGTTTTGGACAGGGCGGGGGCTACGAGCAGTACTTC. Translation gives CASSFGQGGGYEQYF.

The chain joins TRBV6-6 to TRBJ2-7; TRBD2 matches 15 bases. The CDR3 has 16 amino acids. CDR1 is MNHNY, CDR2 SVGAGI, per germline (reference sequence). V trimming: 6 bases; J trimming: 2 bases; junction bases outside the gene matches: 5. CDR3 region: CASRGLAGGLTYEQYF. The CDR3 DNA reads TGTGCCAGCAGGGGACTAGCGGGAGGCCTTACCTACGAGCAGTACTTC.

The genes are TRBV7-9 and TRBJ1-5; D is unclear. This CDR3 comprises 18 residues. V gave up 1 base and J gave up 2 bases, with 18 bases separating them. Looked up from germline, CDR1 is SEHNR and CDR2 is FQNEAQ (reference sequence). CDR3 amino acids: CASSLGLGRDGGNQPQHF. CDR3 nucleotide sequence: TGTGCCAGCAGCTTAGGTCTAGGGCGGGATGGAGGCAATCAGCCCCAGCATTTT.

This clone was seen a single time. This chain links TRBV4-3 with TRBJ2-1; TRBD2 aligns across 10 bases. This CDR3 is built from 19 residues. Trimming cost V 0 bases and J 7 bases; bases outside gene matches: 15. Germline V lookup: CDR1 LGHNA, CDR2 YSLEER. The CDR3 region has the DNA TGCGCCAGCAGCCAAGATCGGGCCCTGAGCGGGGGGGAGAATAATGAGCAGTTCTTC. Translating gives CASSQDRALSGGENNEQFF.

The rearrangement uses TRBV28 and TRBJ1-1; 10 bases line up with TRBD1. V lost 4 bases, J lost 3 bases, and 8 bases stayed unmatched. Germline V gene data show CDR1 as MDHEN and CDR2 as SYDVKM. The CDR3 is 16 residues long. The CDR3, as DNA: TGTGCCAGCAGTTCTATGGGACAGGGGCTTCACACTGAAGCTTTCTTT. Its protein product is CASSSMGQGLHTEAFF.

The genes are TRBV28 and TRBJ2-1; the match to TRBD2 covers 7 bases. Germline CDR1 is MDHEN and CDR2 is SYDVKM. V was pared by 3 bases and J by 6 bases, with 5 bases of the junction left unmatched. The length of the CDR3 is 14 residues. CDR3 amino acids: CASSLSGASNEQFF. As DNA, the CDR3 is TGTGCCAGCAGTTTGAGCGGGGCCTCCAATGAGCAGTTCTTC.

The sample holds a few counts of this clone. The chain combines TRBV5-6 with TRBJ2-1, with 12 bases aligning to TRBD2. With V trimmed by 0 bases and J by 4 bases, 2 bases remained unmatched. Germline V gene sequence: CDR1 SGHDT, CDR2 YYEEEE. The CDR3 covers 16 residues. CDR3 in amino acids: CASSLGLAGVYNEQFF. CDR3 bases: TGTGCCAGCAGCTTGGGACTAGCGGGAGTTTACAATGAGCAGTTCTTC.

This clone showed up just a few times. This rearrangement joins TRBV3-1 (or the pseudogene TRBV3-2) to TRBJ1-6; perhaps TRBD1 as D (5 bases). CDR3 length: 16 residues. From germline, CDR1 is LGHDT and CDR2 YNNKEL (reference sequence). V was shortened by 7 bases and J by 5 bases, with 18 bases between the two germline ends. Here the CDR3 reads CASMQGDPSDNSPLHF. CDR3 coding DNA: TGTGCCAGCATGCAAGGGGATCCGTCGGATAATTCACCCCTCCACTTT.

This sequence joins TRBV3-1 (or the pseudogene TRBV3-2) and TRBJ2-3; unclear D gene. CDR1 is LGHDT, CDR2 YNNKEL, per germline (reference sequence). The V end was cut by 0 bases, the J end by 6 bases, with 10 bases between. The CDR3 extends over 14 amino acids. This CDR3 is CASSQDLVVDTQYF. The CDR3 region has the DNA TGTGCCAGCAGCCAAGATCTTGTTGTGGATACGCAGTATTTT.

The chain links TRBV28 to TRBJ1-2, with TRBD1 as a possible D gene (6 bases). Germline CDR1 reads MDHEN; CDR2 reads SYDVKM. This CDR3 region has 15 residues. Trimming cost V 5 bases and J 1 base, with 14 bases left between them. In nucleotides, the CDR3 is TGTGCCAGCAGTCCCAGGGGCGGATTTAACTATGGCTACACCTTC. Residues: CASSPRGGFNYGYTF.

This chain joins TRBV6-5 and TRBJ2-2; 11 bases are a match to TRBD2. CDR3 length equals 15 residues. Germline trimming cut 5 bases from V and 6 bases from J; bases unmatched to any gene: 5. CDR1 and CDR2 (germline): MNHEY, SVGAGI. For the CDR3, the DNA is TGTGCCAGCAGTCCAGATAGCGGGAGGGCCGGGGAGCTGTTTTTT. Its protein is CASSPDSGRAGELFF.

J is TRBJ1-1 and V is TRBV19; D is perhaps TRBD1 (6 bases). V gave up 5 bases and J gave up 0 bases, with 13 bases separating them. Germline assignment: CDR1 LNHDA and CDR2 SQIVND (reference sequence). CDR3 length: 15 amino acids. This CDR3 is CASSAEGVMNTEAFF. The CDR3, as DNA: TGTGCCAGTAGTGCCGAGGGGGTGATGAACACTGAAGCTTTCTTT.